This passage covers 18 T cell receptor beta chains from one sample sequenced in a study of cytomegalovirus exposure and HLA in healthy donors. Assay: immunoSEQ multiplex PCR; the TCRdb copy retains only in-frame clones and omits some. The sample lists some 320,000 clones, about 85% occurring once. The sequenced sample was PBMCs. These receptors were taken from a woman aged 30 to 39 in good health and CMV-seropositive.

The chain uses TRBV7-9 and TRBJ2-7; the match to TRBD2 covers 9 bases. This CDR3 has 15 residues. Germline V gene data show CDR1 as SEHNR and CDR2 as FQNEAQ (reference sequence). With V trimmed by 5 bases and J by 4 bases, 9 bases remained unmatched. Here the CDR3 reads CASSVRTSARYEQYF. The CDR3 DNA sequence: TGTGCCAGCAGCGTGAGGACTAGCGCTCGATACGAGCAGTACTTC.

The V call is TRBV28, the J call TRBJ1-2; D is unresolved. The CDR3 has 12 residues. Germline assignment: CDR1 MDHEN and CDR2 SYDVKM. Trimming pared 2 bases from V and 3 bases from J, leaving 4 bases between. The CDR3 DNA reads TGTGCCAGCAGTTTAGCCGACTATGGCTACACCTTC. Translated, it gives CASSLADYGYTF.

This chain links TRBV27 with TRBJ2-3; D possibly matches TRBD1 or TRBD2 (6 bases each). Germline-derived CDR1 and CDR2 are MNHEY and SMNVEV (reference sequence). The ends were cut back, 5 bases at V and 0 bases at J, with 15 bases in the middle. The CDR3 sequence is 16 residues long. The CDR3 loop is CASSPPWGASTDTQYF. Here the CDR3 DNA reads TGTGCCAGCAGTCCGCCTTGGGGGGCGAGCACAGATACGCAGTATTTT.

This chain uses TRBV5-1 with TRBJ1-5, with TRBD1 as a possible D gene (6 bases). V dropped 1 base and J dropped 7 bases, with 12 bases sitting between them. Germline V gene sequence: CDR1 SGHRS, CDR2 YFSETQ. The CDR3 is 14 residues long. CDR3 DNA sequence: TGCGCCAGCAGCTTGTGGACAGCGGAGCAGCCCCAGCATTTT. Protein sequence: CASSLWTAEQPQHF. The full variable domain, rest sourced from reference TRBV5-1 and TRBJ1-5, is KAGVTQTPRYLIKTRGQQVTLSCSPISGHRSVSWYQQTPGQGLQFLFEYFSETQRNKGNFPGRFSGRQFSNSRSEMNVSTLELGDSALYLCASSLWTAEQPQHFGDGTRLSIL.

The V call is TRBV7-2, the J call TRBJ2-7; 10 nucleotides match TRBD2. CDR1 and CDR2 (germline): SGHTA, FQGNSA. After removal of 5 bases from V and 0 bases from J, the junction contained 4 bases not matched to a gene. The CDR3 is 15 residues long. CDR3 in DNA: TGTGCCAGCAGCGTTAGCGGGGGGCTCTCCTACGAGCAGTACTTC. Its translation is CASSVSGGLSYEQYF.

The chain is built from TRBV27 and TRBJ2-1; TRBD1 matches at 7 bases. The CDR3 spans 13 residues. Unmatched junction bases numbered 7, after V lost 5 bases and J lost 9 bases. Per germline, CDR1 MNHEY and CDR2 SMNVEV (reference sequence). CDR3 in amino acids: CASSKPGQVEQFF. The DNA of the CDR3 is TGTGCCAGCAGTAAACCTGGACAGGTTGAGCAGTTCTTC.

The chain couples TRBV9 to TRBJ2-3; D is perhaps TRBD2 (6 bases). CDR1 and CDR2 from the germline V gene are SGDLS and YYNGEE. Trimming pared 4 bases from V and 2 bases from J, leaving 14 bases between. The CDR3 contains 15 residues. DNA for the CDR3: TGTGCCAGCAGCACACCGGGACTGAACACAGATACGCAGTATTTT. This encodes CASSTPGLNTDTQYF.

V is TRBV30 and J is TRBJ2-7; 10 bases line up with TRBD2. CDR1 GTSNPN and CDR2 SVGIG come from the germline V gene (reference sequence). There are 15 residues in the CDR3. V gave up 3 bases and J gave up 2 bases; unmatched junction bases: 7. CDR3 coding DNA: TGTGCCTGGAGCCGTCTAGCGGGGGTTGCCTACGAGCAGTACTTC. It translates to CAWSRLAGVAYEQYF.

This chain links TRBV4-1 with TRBJ2-1; D is unclear. The V gene lost 0 bases and the J gene lost 2 bases, with 11 bases spanning the gap. The CDR3 runs to 16 residues. Per germline, CDR1 MGHRA and CDR2 YSYEKL. The CDR3 nucleotides read TGCGCCAGCAGCCAAGATCTGGGGAATCCCTACAATGAGCAGTTCTTC. Encoded protein: CASSQDLGNPYNEQFF.

This chain links TRBV4-1 with TRBJ1-5; 10 bases fit TRBD1. The CDR3 contains 15 residues. CDR1 is MGHRA, CDR2 YSYEKL, per germline. Unmatched junction bases numbered 4, after V lost 1 base and J lost 7 bases. The CDR3 DNA reads TGCGCCAGCAGCCAAGGCGACAGGGGGCTACAGCCCCAGCATTTT. Its translation: CASSQGDRGLQPQHF.

The chain combines TRBV9 with TRBJ2-2; unclear D gene. Trimming removed 0 bases from V and 4 bases from J, with 10 bases in between. This CDR3 has 15 amino acids. Germline-derived CDR1 and CDR2 are SGDLS and YYNGEE. Here the CDR3 DNA reads TGTGCCAGCAGCGTAGCGGTAGTCGCCACCGGGGAGCTGTTTTTT. It specifies CASSVAVVATGELFF.

This clone was picked up a small number of times. The rearrangement links TRBV7-6 to TRBJ2-7; 10 bases align to TRBD2. Germline CDR1 SGHVS, CDR2 FNYEAQ. V lost 2 bases to trimming and J lost 6 bases; unmatched junction nucleotides: 10. This CDR3 is 16 amino acids long. In nucleotides, the CDR3 is TGTGCCAGCAGCTTACCGGGAGCGGGAGGGCCAATCGAGCAGTACTTC. Its translation is CASSLPGAGGPIEQYF.

This chain links TRBV5-1 with TRBJ2-7, with TRBD2 matching 8 bases. Germline lookup yields CDR1 SGHRS and CDR2 YFSETQ. The CDR3 extends over 15 amino acids. V shed 2 bases, J shed 1 base, and the junction held 5 bases outside the gene matches. The CDR3 DNA reads as TGCGCCAGCAGCTTTGGCGGGGGGACGTCCTACGAGCAGTACTTC. Translation: CASSFGGGTSYEQYF.

This chain connects TRBV5-6 to TRBJ2-5; D unclear. The CDR3 is made up of 11 amino acids. Germline V gene sequence: CDR1 SGHDT, CDR2 YYEEEE. Trimming removed 2 bases at V and 3 bases at J, with 2 bases between. The CDR3 region has the DNA TGTGCCAGCAGCTTAAAAGAGACCCAGTACTTC. This codes for CASSLKETQYF.

The J gene is TRBJ2-5, the V gene TRBV5-6, with unresolved D. This CDR3 region has 12 residues. V lost 0 bases, J lost 5 bases, and 5 bases lay in between. Germline lookup yields CDR1 SGHDT and CDR2 YYEEEE. CDR3 amino acids: CASSLGAETQYF. As DNA, the CDR3 is TGTGCCAGCAGCTTGGGTGCCGAGACCCAGTACTTC.

The chain joins TRBV5-8 to TRBJ2-3; D perhaps matches TRBD1 (5 bases). This CDR3 comprises 14 residues. The V end was cut by 0 bases, the J end by 6 bases, with 11 bases between. Germline assignment: CDR1 SGHTS and CDR2 YDEGEE. The CDR3 sequence is CASSLGQGGDTQYF. CDR3 bases: TGTGCCAGCAGCTTGGGCCAGGGTGGGGATACGCAGTATTTT.

This chain links TRBV30 with TRBJ2-7; no reliable D call. Germline CDR1 GTSNPN, CDR2 SVGIG (reference sequence). V shed 7 bases and J shed 2 bases, with 12 bases lying between them. The CDR3 has 12 amino acids. CDR3 nucleotide sequence: TGTGCCTTCGCTGACTGGACCTACGAGCAGTACTTC. Translated, it gives CAFADWTYEQYF.

As DNA, the CDR3 is TGCGCCAGCAGCTACGGGACTAGCGGGGGGGCTGGGGAGACCCAGTACTTC. Translation: CASSYGTSGGAGETQYF. This sequence joins TRBV5-1 and TRBJ2-5; TRBD2 matches at 16 bases. Losses at the gene ends were 3 bases for V and 5 bases for J; bases not matched to a gene: 7. This CDR3 is built from 17 residues. The germline V gene encodes CDR1 SGHRS and CDR2 YFSETQ.